This TCR beta chain was observed in a study of technical replicates of blood from a few donors. The ends lost 6 bases at V and 2 bases at J; junction bases unmatched: 14. The CDR3 has 16 residues. CDR1 and CDR2 (germline): SGDLS, YYNGEE. The method was immunoSEQ multiplex PCR; TCRdb's version includes in-frame clones alone and lacks a portion of them. In the table there are some 68,000 clones, 80% to 95% of which are singletons. The sample was T cells isolated from PBMCs. This sequence was found in a human donor in good health. The rearrangement uses TRBV9 and TRBJ2-7; 7 bases align to TRBD1. Written as DNA, the CDR3 is TGTGCCAGCAACCCAGGGACAGCCTCACCCCCCTACGAGCAGTACTTC. Its protein product is CASNPGTASPPYEQYF.